A single T cell receptor (beta chain) is shown here with its context. Its target is unknown. Barcoded TCR alpha and TCR beta cDNA libraries with UMIs came from 5'RACE using constant-segment primers. TCRdb re-called the 5' RACE reads with MiXCR, one entry per CDR3 protein. The table records about 360,000 distinct CDR3 sequences, 13% to 15% of them present only once. This sample is part of a study of T-cell memory formation after mild COVID-19. Overall study context: TCR clustering was largely donor specific.

This CDR3 spans 14 amino acids. Germline V CDR1 and CDR2: SGHRS, YFSETQ. V dropped 3 bases and J dropped 5 bases, with 12 bases sitting between them. Points from the study as a whole: Clones that contracted clustered mainly in CM and EM if CD4+ and in EMRA if CD8+. CD4/CD8 balance characterized clones contracting day 15 to 85, and CD4+ skew characterized later expanders.

The V call is TRBV5-1, the J call TRBJ2-1, with D possibly being TRBD2 (7 bases). This sequence originates from a man younger than 30 who had mild COVID-19 (a few samples of this study predate the infection). Cell type and time point are not known. The specimen was PBMCs or a T cell subset sorted from them (not recorded which). CDR3 amino acids: CASSWGGLDNEQFF. As DNA, the CDR3 is TGCGCCAGCAGCTGGGGGGGGCTAGACAATGAGCAGTTCTTC.